This TCR beta chain was observed in a study of blood T cells in healthy people across ages. A second PCR, run for about 7 to 12 cycles, used a sample-barcoded 5' primer plus a J-beta primer mix. TCRdb passed the 5' RACE reads through MiXCR, listing each CDR3 protein once. The sample holds 890,000 or so distinct CDR3 sequences; around two thirds are singletons and the top ten take roughly 26%. The donors, healthy Caucasians from Russia, were aged 6 to 90. V gave up 1 base and J gave up 4 bases, with 14 bases separating them. The CDR3 runs to 15 residues. Germline CDR1 is MGHRA and CDR2 is YSYEKL. This clonotype turned up a few times.

Sequenced material: blood. The chain recombines TRBV4-1 with TRBJ2-7, with D perhaps matching TRBD1 (5 bases). The TCR originated in a man aged 30-40 years in good health. This CDR3 is CASSQVQAGPYEQYF. CDR3 bases: TGCGCCAGCAGCCAAGTTCAGGCAGGGCCGTACGAGCAGTACTTC.